This T cell receptor (beta chain) was found in a study of regulatory T cells in long-lasting Graves disease. iRepertoire HTBI primers and Arm-PCR of CDR3 regions built TCR beta libraries. In TCRdb, the multiplex PCR reads were re-called with MiXCR into one record per CDR3 protein. The sample shows about 340,000 distinct CDR3 sequences, 20% of them seen only once. As for time point: persistent/refractory GD, antithyroid drugs over 5 years with positive TRAb. From PBMCs, RNA was extracted and then used to make the TCR library. For this clonotype: Its target is not known.

The study's findings and limits: Among samples with persistent disease, TRBV28, TRBJ1-2 and TRBJ2-5 were favored.

Trimming removed 4 bases from V and 8 bases from J; junction bases left unmatched: 13. Looked up from germline, CDR1 is LGHDT and CDR2 is YNNKEL (reference sequence). This CDR3 spans 15 amino acids. This receptor was obtained from a female donor with Graves disease. The material sequenced was peripheral blood mononuclear cells (PBMCs), taken when the disease was refractory, from a patient treated with antithyroid drugs. This chain joins TRBV3-1 and TRBJ1-1, with 7 bases matching TRBD1. The CDR3 DNA reads TGTGCCAGCAGCCTCAACAGGGGATTGGGGTCAGAAGCTTTCTTT. Residues: CASSLNRGLGSEAFF.